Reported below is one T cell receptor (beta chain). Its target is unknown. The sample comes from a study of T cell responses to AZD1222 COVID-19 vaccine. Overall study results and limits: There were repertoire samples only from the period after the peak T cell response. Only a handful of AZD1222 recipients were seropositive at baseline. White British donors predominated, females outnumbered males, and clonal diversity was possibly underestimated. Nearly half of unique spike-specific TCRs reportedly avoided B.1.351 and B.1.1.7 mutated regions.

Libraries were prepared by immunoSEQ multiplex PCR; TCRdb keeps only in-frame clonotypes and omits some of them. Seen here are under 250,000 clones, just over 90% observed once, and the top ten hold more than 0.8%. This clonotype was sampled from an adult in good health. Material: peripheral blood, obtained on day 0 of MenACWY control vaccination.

The CDR3 region has the DNA TGCGCCAGCAGCCAGGGACAGAGGAACACTGAAGCTTTCTTT. Protein product: CASSQGQRNTEAFF. The V gene is TRBV4-3, the J gene TRBJ1-1, with TRBD1 identical over 7 bases. CDR3 size: 14 residues. Germline V CDR1 and CDR2: LGHNA, YSLEER. After removal of 3 bases from V and 1 base from J, the junction contained 2 bases not matched to a gene.